These 23 T cell receptor beta chains share one sample of origin, sequenced in a study of molecular identifiers for immune sequencing clone quantification. One entry per CDR3 protein, called by TCRdb with MiXCR from the PCR reads. The sample has 250,000 to 400,000 distinct CDR3 sequences; 20% to 25% are singletons. Material: naive CD8+ T cells from blood, with Jurkat cell RNA spiked in. This sample's subset: FACS-sorted CD8+CD4-CCR7+CD45RA+ naive T cells. These receptors came from a human donor in good health. Some libraries in this study had Jurkat cell RNA spiked in.

On this clonotype itself: Given a much more abundant clone one base away, this may be a read error. The chain joins TRBV5-3 to TRBJ2-1; TRBD1 might be the D (5 bases). TRBV5-3 is an ORF for which the function is uncertain. The CDR3 contains 15 residues. The CDR3 region has the DNA TGTGCCAGCAGCTTGTCAGGGAACCCCTACAATGAGCAGTTCTTC. Translating it yields CASSLSGNPYNEQFF.

The chain has TRBV20-1 and TRBJ2-5; D possibly uses TRBD1 or TRBD2 (6 bases each). V lost 0 bases and J lost 0, with 17 bases in between. This CDR3 has 17 residues. Looked up from germline, CDR1 is DFQATT and CDR2 is SNEGSKA (reference sequence). The CDR3 loop is CSARDHPRGPNQETQYF. As DNA, the CDR3 is TGCAGTGCTAGAGATCACCCTCGGGGGCCCAACCAAGAGACCCAGTACTTC.

This chain uses TRBV3-1 with TRBJ1-1, with 7 positions matching TRBD1. CDR3 length: 14 amino acids. V shed 5 bases, J shed 5 bases, and the junction held 8 bases outside the gene matches. Germline-derived CDR1 and CDR2 are LGHDT and YNNKEL (reference sequence). This CDR3 reads CASSDRVGETEAFF. The CDR3 DNA reads as TGTGCCAGCAGCGACAGGGTCGGGGAAACTGAAGCTTTCTTT. Full variable domain (outside the CDR3, taken from reference TRBV3-1 and TRBJ1-1): DTAVSQTPKYLVTQMGNDKSIKCEQNLGHDTMYWYKQDSKKFLKIMFSYNNKELIINETVPNRFSPKSPDKAHLNLHINSLELGDSAVYFCASSDRVGETEAFFGQGTRLTVV.

The V gene is TRBV4-1, the J gene TRBJ2-7; no clear D. V dropped 4 bases and J dropped 1 base, with 8 bases sitting between them. Looked up from germline, CDR1 is MGHRA and CDR2 is YSYEKL. The CDR3 covers 13 residues. The chain's CDR3 is CASSPSVSYEQYF. The DNA for the CDR3 is TGCGCCAGCAGCCCGAGTGTTTCCTACGAGCAGTACTTC.

This clonotype showed up many times. V gene TRBV7-9 combines with J gene TRBJ2-2; D not resolved. The CDR3 has 13 residues. V lost 5 bases, J lost 2 bases, and 6 bases lay in between. CDR1 SEHNR and CDR2 FQNEAQ come from the germline V gene (reference sequence). The CDR3 DNA sequence: TGTGCCAGCAGCGGAGAAAACACCGGGGAGCTGTTTTTT. Translated, it gives CASSGENTGELFF. Full variable domain (outside the CDR3, taken from reference TRBV7-9 and TRBJ2-2): DTGVSQNPRHKITKRGQNVTFRCDPISEHNRLYWYRQTLGQGPEFLTYFQNEAQLEKSRLLSDRFSAERPKGSFSTLEIQRTEQGDSAMYLCASSGENTGELFFGEGSRLTVL.

This clonotype occurred a few times. The rearrangement joins TRBV4-1 to TRBJ2-1, with 10 bases that match TRBD1. The V gene end was trimmed by 4 bases and the J gene end by 2 bases; junction bases not matched to a gene: 14. The germline V gene has CDR1 MGHRA and CDR2 YSYEKL. CDR3 size: 19 residues. CDR3 region: CASSPAGTGATRTYNEQFF. Here the CDR3 DNA reads TGCGCCAGCAGCCCCGCCGGGACAGGGGCAACTCGAACCTACAATGAGCAGTTCTTC.

Many counts were recorded for this clonotype. This chain uses TRBV7-9 with TRBJ1-2, with unresolved D. Trimming stripped 4 bases from V and 2 bases from J, with 14 bases between. CDR3 length: 15 residues. Germline loops: CDR1 SEHNR, CDR2 FQNEAQ (reference sequence). The CDR3 loop is CASSYIYPLNYGYTF. The CDR3 DNA reads TGTGCCAGCAGCTACATATATCCATTAAACTATGGCTACACCTTC.

This clonotype was found many times. This chain uses TRBV6-1 with TRBJ2-7; 14 nucleotides match TRBD2. The length of the CDR3 is 17 residues. Trimming removed 2 bases from V and 4 bases from J; junction bases left unmatched: 7. The germline gives CDR1 MNHNS, CDR2 SASEGT. CDR3 protein: CASSETRTSGGMYEQYF. Written as DNA, the CDR3 is TGTGCCAGCAGTGAAACTCGGACTAGCGGGGGGATGTACGAGCAGTACTTC.

This clonotype was seen many times. The rearrangement links TRBV20-1 to TRBJ2-7; D is uncertain. Germline V lookup: CDR1 DFQATT, CDR2 SNEGSKA (reference sequence). This CDR3 is built from 16 residues. V was clipped by 1 base and J by 5 bases, with 21 bases between them. In DNA, the CDR3 is TGCAGTGCTAGAGTTTGGCGGTTGGGCAGCGTCAACGAGCAGTACTTC. Translating gives CSARVWRLGSVNEQYF.

Concerning this clonotype itself: This may be a read error: a much more frequent sequence differs by one nucleotide. This chain connects TRBV20-1 to TRBJ2-7; 12 positions agree with TRBD2. This CDR3 is built from 15 residues. Germline CDR1 DFQATT, CDR2 SNEGSKA (reference sequence). The junction had 12 bases not matched to a gene; V was cut back by 8 bases and J by 4 bases. CDR3 protein: CSTPDDLAGGYEQYF. DNA for the CDR3: TGCAGTACTCCTGATGATCTAGCGGGAGGGTACGAGCAGTACTTC.

This clonotype was recorded at least ten times. The chain recombines TRBV4-3 with TRBJ1-1; no reliable D call. The CDR3 length is 14 residues. Trimming stripped 0 bases from V and 5 bases from J, with 10 bases between. Germline CDR1 is LGHNA and CDR2 is YSLEER. The CDR3 DNA is TGCGCCAGCAGCCAAGACGGATCGGGGACTGAAGCTTTCTTT. Protein product: CASSQDGSGTEAFF.

This clonotype has ten or more counts. The chain employs TRBV24-1 and TRBJ2-3, with 10 positions matching TRBD2. The germline gives CDR1 KGHDR, CDR2 SFDVKD. V dropped 2 bases and J dropped 3; count of bases not matched to a gene: 10. The CDR3 is 18 residues long. The CDR3 reads CATSDYVAGGLGTDTQYF. The CDR3 DNA follows: TGTGCCACCAGTGATTACGTAGCGGGAGGCCTGGGTACAGATACGCAGTATTTT.

This clonotype was seen repeatedly, ten times or more. The chain links TRBV7-6 to TRBJ1-1, with D hard to call. The germline CDR1 and CDR2 sequences are SGHVS and FNYEAQ. V lost 1 base to trimming and J lost 1 base, with 13 bases between them. CDR3 size: 16 residues. In nucleotides, the CDR3 is TGTGCCAGCAGCTTAGAAAGTTACTCCAGGAACACTGAAGCTTTCTTT. It encodes CASSLESYSRNTEAFF.

In its sample, this clonotype was seen a few times. The V gene is TRBV6-5, the J gene TRBJ1-5; no clear D. Germline assignment: CDR1 MNHEY and CDR2 SVGAGI. Trimming shortened V by 6 bases and J by 4 bases, and 10 bases separated the two germline ends. The CDR3 runs 13 residues. The CDR3 loop is CASSTGENQPQHF. CDR3 bases: TGTGCCAGCAGCACGGGAGAGAATCAGCCCCAGCATTTT.

This clonotype was detected once. Because the CDR3 is missing its conserved closing phenylalanine or tryptophan, this is likely a read error. This chain uses TRBV7-9 with TRBJ1-1; D is unclear. There are 13 residues in the CDR3. CDR1 and CDR2 (germline): SEHNR, FQNEAQ (reference sequence). V was cut by 8 bases and J by 1 base, with 11 bases left in between. The CDR3 nucleotides are TGTGCCAGCCGCGGGTCAGGGAACACTGAAGCTTTCTAT. As protein: CASRGSGNTEAFY.

There are a few counts of this clonotype. This chain uses TRBV10-3 with TRBJ1-2; 8 bases are shared with TRBD1. CDR3 length: 14 amino acids. Germline CDR1 reads ENHRY; CDR2 reads SYGVKD. J was trimmed by 8 bases and V by 2 bases; bases with no gene match: 7. CDR3 coding DNA: TGTGCCATCAGTGAGGGGGGACAGGTGCGGGGCTACACCTTC. Translated: CAISEGGQVRGYTF.

This clonotype has at least ten counts. This chain uses TRBV12-3 or TRBV12-4 with TRBJ2-5; TRBD1 matches at 10 bases. V was pared by 5 bases and J by 4 bases, with 13 bases of the junction left unmatched. CDR3 length equals 17 residues. CDR3: CASSHEPGQGTPETQYF. The CDR3 DNA reads as TGTGCCAGCAGTCACGAACCGGGACAGGGGACCCCAGAGACCCAGTACTTC.

This clonotype has a count of ten or more. This rearrangement joins TRBV6-5 to TRBJ1-2; 7 positions match TRBD1. Germline assignment: CDR1 MNHEY and CDR2 SVGAGI. Trimming cost V 4 bases and J 3 bases; bases outside gene matches: 5. The CDR3 totals 14 residues. The CDR3 nucleotides read TGTGCCAGCAGTTCCAGGGGGGTCTACTATGGCTACACCTTC. Its protein product is CASSSRGVYYGYTF.

Of note for this clonotype: A single base separates this from a much larger clone, so it may be a read error. The gene calls are TRBV20-1 and TRBJ2-7; 8 nucleotides align to TRBD2. V trimming: 5 bases; J trimming: 6 bases; junction bases outside the gene matches: 9. Looked up from germline, CDR1 is DFQATT and CDR2 is SNEGSKA (reference sequence). The CDR3 extends over 13 amino acids. DNA for the CDR3: TGCAGTGCTCATCCAGCGGGAGCGCTCGAGCAGTACTTC. Protein product: CSAHPAGALEQYF.

This clonotype has a count of ten or more. The DNA of the CDR3 is TGCAGTGCTAGAGATTCGGGGGTACTAAACATTCAGTACTTC. Translation gives CSARDSGVLNIQYF. The V gene is TRBV20-1, the J gene TRBJ2-4, with D possibly being TRBD2 (6 bases). Germline-derived CDR1 and CDR2 are DFQATT and SNEGSKA (reference sequence). CDR3 length: 14 amino acids. V was pared by 0 bases and J by 6 bases, with 12 bases between.

A few counts support this clonotype. The V call is TRBV19, the J call TRBJ2-3; perhaps D is TRBD1 or TRBD2 (6 bases each). The CDR3 has 15 amino acids. Looked up from germline, CDR1 is LNHDA and CDR2 is SQIVND (reference sequence). Trimming removed 10 bases from V and 0 bases from J, with 17 bases in between. The CDR3 reads CATLPWGASTDTQYF. In nucleotides, the CDR3 is TGTGCCACCCTCCCGTGGGGGGCCAGCACAGATACGCAGTATTTT.

This clonotype was found many times. The genes are TRBV7-2 and TRBJ2-3; the match to TRBD2 covers 13 bases. The CDR3 is 16 amino acids. From germline, CDR1 is SGHTA and CDR2 FQGNSA. The V segment lost 5 bases and the J segment 3 bases; nucleotides outside the gene matches: 5. CDR3: CASSVGTSGATDTQYF. The DNA of the CDR3 is TGTGCCAGCAGCGTCGGGACTAGCGGGGCTACAGATACGCAGTATTTT.

This clonotype came up many times. This chain's CDR3 is CASSLWSADNEQFF. In DNA, the CDR3 is TGTGCCAGCAGCTTATGGTCTGCGGACAATGAGCAGTTCTTC. The V gene is TRBV11-2, the J gene TRBJ2-1; D is uncertain. Germline CDR1 and CDR2: SGHAT and FQNNGV. Trimming pared 2 bases from V and 5 bases from J, leaving 10 bases between. The CDR3 covers 14 residues.